This is a list of T cell receptor beta chains from one sample in a study of T and B cells in COVID-19 patients. In TCRdb, the multiplex PCR reads were re-called with MiXCR into one record per CDR3 protein. Among roughly 15,000 distinct CDR3 sequences, about 28% were seen once, and the ten largest hold 7%. The sequenced material came from blood. These TCRs come from a human donor who had recovered from COVID-19. Both conserved end residues are trimmed from each CDR3. A D gene is named only where the DNA matches it firmly.

.	TRBV30	TRBJ1-3	AWGVLGNTIY
TRBD2	TRBV27	TRBJ2-1	ASSLRVRSIAGEYNEQF
TRBD1	TRBV24-1	TRBJ2-2	ATSDHRGPNTGELF
TRBD2	TRBV27	TRBJ2-1	ASSLALSRTSGEQF
.	TRBV19	TRBJ1-2	ASSPTGGYGYT
.	TRBV7-9	TRBJ1-1	ASSLERGVGRNTEAF
.	TRBV5-5	TRBJ1-1	ASRSTGGDTEAF
TRBD2	TRBV6-2/TRBV6-3	TRBJ2-1	ASSLMTIAGGERNEQF
TRBD1	TRBV6-5	TRBJ2-7	ASSWKQGWEQY
TRBD2	TRBV15	TRBJ2-2	ATREGGPVGELF
.	TRBV27	TRBJ2-6	ASSRSGRISGANVLT
TRBD2	TRBV2	TRBJ2-7	ASSVGLGEQY
TRBD2	TRBV13	TRBJ2-7	ASSLGLANSYEQY
.	TRBV6-1	TRBJ1-1	ASWGFAANTEAF
.	TRBV5-4	TRBJ1-2	ASSTLGNYGYT
TRBD1	TRBV6-2/TRBV6-3	TRBJ1-5	ASRTGNQPQH